The sequence of this TCR beta chain was determined in a study of spatial heterogeneity in lung cancer. Trimming cost V 2 bases and J 5 bases; bases outside gene matches: 6. CDR3 size: 15 residues. Germline-derived CDR1 and CDR2 are WNHNN and SYGVQD (reference sequence). Noted time point: sample taken at primary tumor resection. In each case, whole RNA from tumor, nontumor lung or frozen PBMC was sequenced unsorted. Untreated early-stage non-small cell lung cancer patients, about 70 in total, were the donors. Unique molecular identifiers, one per molecule, were present on every TCR cDNA molecule. MiXCR was run by TCRdb on the 5' RACE reads, yielding one entry per CDR3 protein. Among more than 75,000 distinct CDR3 sequences listed, 10% to 15% were seen once. This clonotype came up a few times.

Sequenced here: PBMCs, sampled at surgery. The source is a male donor with early-stage non-small cell lung cancer. This rearrangement joins TRBV10-1 to TRBJ2-3; 8 positions agree with TRBD2. The CDR3 DNA sequence: TGCGCCAGCAGTGAGCAACCGGGACTAGGAGATACGCAGTATTTT. Its translation is CASSEQPGLGDTQYF.